The 29 T cell receptor beta chains below come from one sample, sequenced in a study of T cell repertoires in cytomegalovirus infection. From the reads, TCRdb called clonotypes with MiXCR, one entry per CDR3 protein. The table has around 130,000 distinct CDR3 sequences, approximately 9.2% seen once. The specimen sequenced was PBMCs. The receptors here all came from a human donor in good health (CMV status not recorded). Some clones in this sample may be carry-over from other donors' samples.

This clonotype was detected many times. The chain links TRBV5-4 to TRBJ1-4; no reliable D call. The germline V gene has CDR1 SGHNT and CDR2 YYREEE (reference sequence). The CDR3 spans 14 residues. V was pared by 0 bases and J by 5 bases, with 8 bases between. CDR3 in amino acids: CASSLGARNEKLFF. The CDR3 bases are TGTGCCAGCAGCTTGGGTGCCAGGAATGAAAAACTGTTTTTT.

This clonotype was counted a few times. The CDR3 DNA reads as TGCAGTGCTAGAAGGGTGGGTGACGGGGAGCTGTTTTTT. Its translation is CSARRVGDGELFF. The V call is TRBV20-1, the J call TRBJ2-2; D call uncertain. In germline, CDR1 is DFQATT, CDR2 SNEGSKA (reference sequence). V was clipped by 2 bases and J by 7 bases, with 11 bases between them. The CDR3 spans 13 residues.

This clonotype has just a few counts. The chain links TRBV6-8 to TRBJ2-2; TRBD1 aligns across 7 bases. Germline V lookup: CDR1 MNHGY, CDR2 SAAAGT. The CDR3 spans 16 residues. The V gene end was trimmed by 2 bases and the J gene end by 2 bases; junction bases not matched to a gene: 5. The CDR3 DNA reads TGTGCCAGCAGTTACCACACAGGGGAAAACACCGGGGAGCTGTTTTTT. This sequence encodes CASSYHTGENTGELFF.

This clonotype was observed at least ten times. This chain links TRBV7-2 with TRBJ1-1, with 8 bases lining up with TRBD1. CDR1 is SGHTA and CDR2 is FQGNSA in the germline V gene. V lost 5 bases, J lost 1 base, and 6 bases stayed unmatched. The CDR3 runs to 15 residues. The CDR3 coding sequence is TGTGCCAGCAGCCTAGGGACAGGAGGGAACACTGAAGCTTTCTTT. Its translation is CASSLGTGGNTEAFF.

This clonotype was seen many times. V usage is TRBV29-1 and J usage is TRBJ2-5; D may be TRBD1 or TRBD2 (5 bases each). The CDR3 totals 15 residues. V lost 0 bases to trimming and J lost 2 bases, with 13 bases between them. Germline CDR1 and CDR2: SQVTM and ANQGSEA. The CDR3 here is CSVEDGYRTQETQYF. The CDR3 nucleotides read TGCAGCGTTGAAGATGGGTACAGGACTCAAGAGACCCAGTACTTC. Together with reference TRBV29-1 and TRBJ2-5, the CDR3 gives the full variable domain: SAVISQKPSRDICQRGTSLTIQCQVDSQVTMMFWYRQQPGQSLTLIATANQGSEATYESGFVIDKFPISRPNLTFSTLTVSNMSPEDSSIYLCSVEDGYRTQETQYFGPGTRLLVL.

This chain uses TRBV5-6 with TRBJ1-2, with D possibly TRBD1 on 5 matching bases. CDR3 length: 16 residues. Trimming took off 0 bases at V and 4 bases at J, with 16 bases between the two ends. Germline V gene lookup returns CDR1 SGHDT and CDR2 YYEEEE. This chain's CDR3 is CASSLGLDRNIYGYTF. As DNA, the CDR3 is TGTGCCAGCAGCTTGGGCCTCGACAGAAACATCTATGGCTACACCTTC. The complete variable domain, with remaining parts taken from reference TRBV5-6 and TRBJ1-2, reads DAGVTQSPTHLIKTRGQQVTLRCSPKSGHDTVSWYQQALGQGPQFIFQYYEEEERQRGNFPDRFSGHQFPNYSSELNVNALLLGDSALYLCASSLGLDRNIYGYTFGSGTRLTVV.

Only a few counts were recorded for this clonotype. The chain employs TRBV29-1 and TRBJ1-1; 8 positions agree with TRBD1. Germline V lookup: CDR1 SQVTM, CDR2 ANQGSEA. V dropped 4 bases and J dropped 2; count of bases not matched to a gene: 3. The CDR3 totals 13 residues. The CDR3 sequence: CSVAGGDNTEAFF. As DNA, the CDR3 is TGCAGCGTTGCAGGGGGCGATAACACTGAAGCTTTCTTT.

This clonotype was recorded a few times. The rearrangement links TRBV2 to TRBJ2-5, with D maybe TRBD2 (6 bases). V was cut by 9 bases and J by 5 bases, with 19 bases left in between. Germline CDR1 is SNHLY and CDR2 is FYNNEI. The CDR3 loop spans 14 amino acids. The CDR3 protein is CASSRGGREETQYF. The CDR3 bases are TGTGCCAGTTCTCGGGGAGGCAGGGAGGAGACCCAGTACTTC. The full variable domain, with the rest looked up from reference TRBV2 and TRBJ2-5, is EPEVTQTPSHQVTQMGQEVILRCVPISNHLYFYWYRQILGQKVEFLVSFYNNEISEKSEIFDDQFSVERPDGSNFTLKIRSTKLEDSAMYFCASSRGGREETQYFGPGTRLLVL.

This clonotype appeared many times. The chain carries TRBV4-1 and TRBJ1-1; no clear D gene. Trimming left V 1 base short and J 1 base short, with 10 bases between. The germline CDR1 and CDR2 sequences are MGHRA and YSYEKL. This CDR3 is built from 15 residues. The CDR3 nucleotides are TGCGCCAGCAGCCAAGCGGGCGGAAGGAACACTGAAGCTTTCTTT. It translates to CASSQAGGRNTEAFF.

Ten or more counts support this clonotype. The V gene is TRBV7-9, the J gene TRBJ2-7; tentatively, D is TRBD1 or TRBD2 (5 bases each). V was clipped by 8 bases and J by 0 bases, with 11 bases between them. From germline, CDR1 is SEHNR and CDR2 FQNEAQ (reference sequence). The CDR3 sequence is 13 residues long. CDR3 DNA sequence: TGTGCCAGCCTTCGGGGACCCTCCTACGAGCAGTACTTC. It specifies CASLRGPSYEQYF. The entire variable domain, with the rest obtained from reference TRBV7-9 and TRBJ2-7, is as follows: DTGVSQNPRHKITKRGQNVTFRCDPISEHNRLYWYRQTLGQGPEFLTYFQNEAQLEKSRLLSDRFSAERPKGSFSTLEIQRTEQGDSAMYLCASLRGPSYEQYFGPGTRLTVT.

In its sample, this clonotype was seen many times. The chain couples TRBV6-6 to TRBJ1-2; D is undetermined. The CDR3 is made up of 15 amino acids. In germline, CDR1 is MNHNY, CDR2 SVGAGI (reference sequence). V shed 4 bases and J shed 5 bases, with 17 bases lying between them. Here the CDR3 DNA reads TGTGCCAGCAGTTCCTCAGGACGGATGAATTATGGCTACACCTTC. This gives the protein CASSSSGRMNYGYTF.

This clonotype has only a few counts. The chain employs TRBV29-1 and TRBJ2-5; D is possibly TRBD1 (6 bases). The CDR3 spans 12 residues. CDR1 is SQVTM and CDR2 is ANQGSEA in the germline V gene. CDR3 amino acids: CSGLGASETQYF. The CDR3 DNA follows: TGCAGTGGTCTGGGGGCGAGCGAGACCCAGTACTTC.

This clonotype showed up many times. The gene calls are TRBV7-2 and TRBJ2-4; D perhaps matches TRBD1 (6 bases). In germline, CDR1 is SGHTA, CDR2 FQGNSA. V was clipped by 4 bases and J by 6 bases, with 10 bases between them. The CDR3 sequence is 13 residues long. CDR3 sequence: CASSSPDRNIQYF. The CDR3, as DNA: TGTGCCAGCAGCTCCCCGGACAGAAACATTCAGTACTTC.

This clonotype has at least ten counts. The V gene is TRBV7-2, the J gene TRBJ2-1; possibly TRBD2 for D (5 bases). Germline loops: CDR1 SGHTA, CDR2 FQGNSA. V gave up 5 bases and J gave up 3 bases, with 14 bases separating them. The CDR3 loop spans 15 amino acids. CDR3 DNA sequence: TGTGCCAGCAGCCTCGAGGGTGAGGGCTACAATGAGCAGTTCTTC. Protein sequence: CASSLEGEGYNEQFF.

The gene calls are TRBV29-1 and TRBJ1-2; the match to TRBD1 covers 10 bases. V shed 8 bases and J 6 bases; nucleotides not matched to a gene: 9. In germline, CDR1 is SQVTM, CDR2 ANQGSEA. The CDR3 extends over 13 amino acids. The CDR3 region has the DNA TGCAGCACTCTCAAGACAGGGGGCGATGGCTACACCTTC. It yields the protein CSTLKTGGDGYTF.

This clonotype has at least ten counts. The chain carries TRBV28 and TRBJ2-7; TRBD2 matches at 7 bases. J gave up 5 bases and V 3 bases, and 10 bases lay outside the gene matches. CDR3 length: 15 residues. CDR1 and CDR2 from the germline V gene are MDHEN and SYDVKM. The CDR3 DNA reads as TGTGCCAGCAGTTTGACTAGCAACGTGGTCCACGAGCAGTACTTC. Amino acid sequence: CASSLTSNVVHEQYF.

In this sample, this clonotype turned up many times. The gene calls are TRBV28 and TRBJ1-3; unclear D gene. The CDR3 contains 14 residues. Germline-derived CDR1 and CDR2 are MDHEN and SYDVKM. Deletions cut 10 bases from V and 6 bases from J, with 19 bases between. CDR3 in DNA: TGTGCCACGATCACTCATGAGCGGTTAAACACCATATATTTT. Its translation: CATITHERLNTIYF.

This clonotype has ten or more counts. The V call is TRBV25-1, the J call TRBJ2-3; D is undetermined. The CDR3 sequence is 16 residues long. Looked up from germline, CDR1 is MGHDK and CDR2 is SYGVNS. Trimming removed 2 bases at V and 2 bases at J, with 14 bases between. Here the CDR3 reads CASSEMGKGDTDTQYF. The CDR3 coding sequence is TGTGCCAGCAGTGAAATGGGGAAAGGAGACACAGATACGCAGTATTTT.

This clonotype was observed a few times. The chain recombines TRBV20-1 with TRBJ1-5; D is undetermined. The CDR3 consists of 17 residues. Germline lookup yields CDR1 DFQATT and CDR2 SNEGSKA (reference sequence). V lost 0 bases and J lost 0, with 15 bases in between. The CDR3 coding sequence is TGCAGTGCTAGAGATGGCGGTCTGCCGTATAGCAATCAGCCCCAGCATTTT. Translating gives CSARDGGLPYSNQPQHF.

This clonotype came up a few times. V and J are TRBV5-4 and TRBJ2-1; TRBD1 agrees at 7 bases. V was pared by 4 bases and J by 10 bases, with 23 bases of the junction left unmatched. Germline V gene lookup returns CDR1 SGHNT and CDR2 YYREEE (reference sequence). The CDR3 runs 18 residues. The CDR3 bases are TGTGCCAGCAGCGCCCCCCGACCCGGACAGGTCGATATTAAGGAGCAGTTCTTC. It translates to CASSAPRPGQVDIKEQFF.

This clonotype has just a few counts. The chain employs TRBV20-1 and TRBJ2-3, with D possibly matching TRBD2 (7 bases). The V gene lost 5 bases and the J gene lost 1 base, with 19 bases spanning the gap. From germline, CDR1 is DFQATT and CDR2 SNEGSKA (reference sequence). The CDR3 has 16 amino acids. CDR3 nucleotide sequence: TGCAGTGCTGGGGGGGGGCAGAGAAAAGGCACAGATACGCAGTATTTT. Protein sequence: CSAGGGQRKGTDTQYF.

The V gene is TRBV20-1, the J gene TRBJ2-7, with a possible D match to TRBD1 (5 bases). Trimming took off 1 base at V and 5 bases at J, with 18 bases between the two ends. Germline CDR1 reads DFQATT; CDR2 reads SNEGSKA (reference sequence). The CDR3 covers 15 residues. CDR3 amino acids: CSARAWVGRANEQYF. The CDR3 coding sequence is TGCAGTGCTAGAGCGTGGGTAGGCAGGGCCAACGAGCAGTACTTC.

The chain is built from TRBV29-1 and TRBJ2-5; tentatively, D is TRBD1 (6 bases). Trimming left V 0 bases short and J 1 base short, with 12 bases between. CDR3 size: 15 residues. The germline gives CDR1 SQVTM, CDR2 ANQGSEA. The CDR3 DNA sequence: TGCAGCGTTGAAGAAGGAACAGGGCGCCAAGAGACCCAGTACTTC. Amino acid sequence: CSVEEGTGRQETQYF.

This clonotype appeared many times. The V and J genes are TRBV10-3 and TRBJ2-2, with 9 bases lining up with TRBD1. Losses at the gene ends were 5 bases for V and 3 bases for J; bases not matched to a gene: 4. This CDR3 is 15 amino acids long. The germline gives CDR1 ENHRY, CDR2 SYGVKD. The CDR3 spells CAISHRGRDTGELFF. The CDR3 nucleotides are TGTGCCATCAGTCACAGGGGGCGAGACACCGGGGAGCTGTTTTTT.

Details on this clonotype: A clone one base away is much larger, so this may be a read error. This chain joins TRBV7-9 and TRBJ1-5; 8 bases agree with TRBD1. Germline assignment: CDR1 SEHNR and CDR2 FQNEAQ (reference sequence). The CDR3 extends over 16 amino acids. CDR3 bases: TGTGCCAGCAGCCAAGGACAGGGAAGAGGCAATCAGCTCCAGCATTTT. Translating it yields CASSQGQGRGNQLQHF.

This clonotype was counted many times. Here the CDR3 DNA reads TGTGCCAGCTATAGGTCCCCCAATGAGCAGTTCTTC. This codes for CASYRSPNEQFF. This chain links TRBV14 with TRBJ2-1, with D unclear. The CDR3 runs 12 residues. The ends were cut back, 8 bases at V and 6 bases at J, with 11 bases in the middle. CDR1 and CDR2 (germline): SGHDN, FVKESK.

The chain joins TRBV6-6 to TRBJ1-6; TRBD1 is a possible D gene (6 bases). Germline V lookup: CDR1 MNHNY, CDR2 SVGAGI (reference sequence). The CDR3 runs to 16 residues. Deletions cut 4 bases from V and 2 bases from J, with 12 bases between. CDR3 coding DNA: TGTGCCAGCAGTTTTACAGGGATCCCCTATAATTCACCCCTCCACTTT. It codes for CASSFTGIPYNSPLHF.

This clonotype was seen at least ten times. The chain combines TRBV7-2 with TRBJ1-1, with D unclear. The CDR3 has 14 amino acids. Looked up from germline, CDR1 is SGHTA and CDR2 is FQGNSA. V was trimmed by 3 bases and J by 5 bases, leaving 13 bases between them. CDR3 residues: CASSLGRDGTEAFF. CDR3 DNA sequence: TGTGCCAGCAGCTTGGGGAGGGATGGGACTGAAGCTTTCTTT.

This clonotype has ten or more counts. The J gene is TRBJ2-4, the V gene TRBV12-3 or TRBV12-4; D gene ambiguous. The V end was cut by 7 bases, the J end by 9 bases, with 13 bases between. This CDR3 comprises 12 residues. CDR3 in DNA: TGTGCCAGCACCACAACCCCCAGCATTCAGTACTTC. It specifies CASTTTPSIQYF.